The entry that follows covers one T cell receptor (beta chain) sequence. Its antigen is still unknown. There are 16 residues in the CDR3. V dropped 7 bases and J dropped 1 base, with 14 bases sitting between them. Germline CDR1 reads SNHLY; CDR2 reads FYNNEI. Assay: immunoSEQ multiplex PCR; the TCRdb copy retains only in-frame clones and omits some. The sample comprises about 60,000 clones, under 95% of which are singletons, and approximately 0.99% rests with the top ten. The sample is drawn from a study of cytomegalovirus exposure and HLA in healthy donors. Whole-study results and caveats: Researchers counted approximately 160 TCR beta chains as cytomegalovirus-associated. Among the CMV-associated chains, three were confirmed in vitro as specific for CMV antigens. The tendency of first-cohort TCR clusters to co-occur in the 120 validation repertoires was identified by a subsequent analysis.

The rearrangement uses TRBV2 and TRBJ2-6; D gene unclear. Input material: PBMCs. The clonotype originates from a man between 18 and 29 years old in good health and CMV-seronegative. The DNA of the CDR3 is TGTGCCAGCAAAAATCCCCCCTCGTCTGGGGCCAACGTCCTGACTTTC. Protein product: CASKNPPSSGANVLTF. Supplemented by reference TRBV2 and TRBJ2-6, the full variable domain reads EPEVTQTPSHQVTQMGQEVILRCVPISNHLYFYWYRQILGQKVEFLVSFYNNEISEKSEIFDDQFSVERPDGSNFTLKIRSTKLEDSAMYFCASKNPPSSGANVLTFGAGSRLTVL.